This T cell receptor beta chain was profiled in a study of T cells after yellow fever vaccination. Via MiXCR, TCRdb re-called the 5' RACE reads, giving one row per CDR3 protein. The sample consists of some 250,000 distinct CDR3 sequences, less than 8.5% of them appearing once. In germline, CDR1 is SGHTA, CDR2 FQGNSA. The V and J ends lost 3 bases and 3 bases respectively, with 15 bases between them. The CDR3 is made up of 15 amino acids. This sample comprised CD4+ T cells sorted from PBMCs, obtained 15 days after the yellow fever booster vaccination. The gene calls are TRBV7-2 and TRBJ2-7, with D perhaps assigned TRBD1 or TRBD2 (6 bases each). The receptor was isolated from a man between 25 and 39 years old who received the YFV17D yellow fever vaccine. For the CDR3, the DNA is TGTGCCAGCAGCTTGCGCGCGGGACATGACTACGAGCAGTACTTC. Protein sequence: CASSLRAGHDYEQYF.